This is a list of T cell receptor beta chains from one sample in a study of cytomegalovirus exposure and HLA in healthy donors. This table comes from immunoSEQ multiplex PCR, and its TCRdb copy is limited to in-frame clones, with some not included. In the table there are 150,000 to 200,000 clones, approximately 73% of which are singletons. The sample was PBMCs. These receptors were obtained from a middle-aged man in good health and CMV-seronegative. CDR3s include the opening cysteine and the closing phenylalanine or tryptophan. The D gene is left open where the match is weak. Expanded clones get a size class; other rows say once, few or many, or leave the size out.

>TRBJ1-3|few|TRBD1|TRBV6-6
CASSTWTGGNTIYF
TGTGCCAGCAGTACCTGGACAGGTGGAAACACCATATATTTT
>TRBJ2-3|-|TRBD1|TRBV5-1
CACSGTGGADTQYF
TGCGCCTGCTCCGGGACAGGGGGCGCAGATACGCAGTATTTT
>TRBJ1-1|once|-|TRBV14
CATSWGRGTEAFF
TGTGCCACGTCGTGGGGAAGGGGGACTGAAGCTTTCTTT
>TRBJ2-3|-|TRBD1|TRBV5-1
CASSRDRESTDTQYF
TGCGCCAGCAGTCGGGACAGGGAAAGCACAGATACGCAGTATTTT
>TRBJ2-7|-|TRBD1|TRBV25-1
CASSEQGQGAHEQYF
TGTGCCAGCAGTGAACAGGGTCAGGGGGCCCACGAGCAGTACTTC
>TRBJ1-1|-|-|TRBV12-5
CASGLHMNTEAFF
TGTGCTAGTGGTTTACACATGAACACTGAAGCTTTCTTT
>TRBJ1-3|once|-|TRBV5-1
CASSLGAGDGHTIYF
TGCGCCAGCAGCTTGGGGGCAGGGGACGGACACACCATATATTTT
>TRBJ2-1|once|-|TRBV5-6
CASSSTLGGREYNEQFF
TGTGCCAGCAGCTCGACTCTCGGGGGGCGTGAATACAATGAGCAGTTCTTC
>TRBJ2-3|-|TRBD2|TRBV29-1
CSVELAGATDTQYF
TGCAGCGTTGAACTAGCGGGGGCCACAGATACGCAGTATTTT
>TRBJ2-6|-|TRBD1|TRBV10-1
CASSEGQGPSGANVLTF
TGCGCCAGCAGTGAGGGACAGGGGCCATCTGGGGCCAACGTCCTGACTTTC
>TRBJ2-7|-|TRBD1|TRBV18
CASSPQGTGLSEQYF
TGTGCCAGCTCACCACAAGGGACAGGGCTTTCGGAGCAGTACTTC
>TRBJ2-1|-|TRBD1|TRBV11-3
CASSLDYRTGGYNEQFF
TGTGCCAGCAGCTTAGATTACAGGACAGGGGGTTACAATGAGCAGTTCTTC
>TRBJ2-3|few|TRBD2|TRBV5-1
CASSLPSGGASTDTQYF
TGCGCCAGCAGCTTGCCTAGCGGGGGGGCGAGCACAGATACGCAGTATTTT
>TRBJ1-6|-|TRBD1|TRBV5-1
CASSLIPETGSSPLHF
TGCGCCAGCAGCTTAATCCCGGAGACAGGGAGTTCACCCCTCCACTTT
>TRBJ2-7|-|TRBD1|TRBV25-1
CASKGGGTGWLEQYF
TGTGCCAGCAAGGGGGGAGGGACAGGGTGGCTCGAGCAGTACTTC
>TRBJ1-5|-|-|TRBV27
CASSLVVNQPQHF
TGTGCCAGCAGTTTGGTAGTTAATCAGCCCCAGCATTTT
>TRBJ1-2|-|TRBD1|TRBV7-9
CATGQGMGYGYTF
TGTGCCACCGGACAGGGAATGGGGTATGGCTACACCTTC
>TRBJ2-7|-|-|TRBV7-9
CASSLIGSYEQYF
TGTGCCAGCAGCTTAATAGGGAGCTACGAGCAGTACTTC
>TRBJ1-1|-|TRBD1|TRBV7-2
CASSLQGQGVVEAFF
TGTGCCAGCAGCTTACAGGGACAGGGAGTCGTGGAAGCTTTCTTT
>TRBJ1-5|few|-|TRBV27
CASSLSSRGDSNQPQHF
TGTGCCAGCAGTTTATCCTCCAGGGGTGACAGCAATCAGCCCCAGCATTTT
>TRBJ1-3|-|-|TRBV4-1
CASSQVRGNTIYF
TGCGCCAGCAGCCAAGTGCGGGGAAACACCATATATTTT
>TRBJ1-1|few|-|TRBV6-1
CASSEAGRGNTEAFF
TGTGCCAGCAGTGAAGCGGGCAGGGGTAACACTGAAGCTTTCTTT
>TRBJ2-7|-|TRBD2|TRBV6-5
CASRPGGGRSEQYF
TGTGCCAGCAGACCCGGGGGGGGCCGGAGCGAGCAGTACTTC
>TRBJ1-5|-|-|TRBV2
CASRQQGKSNQPQHF
TGTGCCAGCAGGCAACAGGGCAAGAGCAATCAGCCCCAGCATTTT
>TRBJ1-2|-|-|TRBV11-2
CASSQRGGIYGYTF
TGTGCCAGCAGCCAAAGGGGGGGGATCTATGGCTACACCTTC
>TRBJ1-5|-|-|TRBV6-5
CASSYRGSNQPQHF
TGTGCCAGCAGTTACAGGGGGAGCAATCAGCCCCAGCATTTT
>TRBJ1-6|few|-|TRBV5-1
CASSLDGVGAPSPLHF
TGCGCCAGCAGCTTGGACGGGGTGGGAGCCCCGTCACCCCTCCACTTT
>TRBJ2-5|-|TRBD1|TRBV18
CASSPDRQETQYF
TGTGCCAGCTCACCGGACAGGCAAGAGACCCAGTACTTC
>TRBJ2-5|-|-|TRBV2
CASSEHVGGETGTQYF
TGTGCCAGCAGTGAACACGTCGGGGGAGAGACTGGGACCCAGTACTTC
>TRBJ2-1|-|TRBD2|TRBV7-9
CASSSSGGTSSYNEQFF
TGTGCCAGCAGCTCTAGCGGGGGGACTAGCTCCTACAATGAGCAGTTCTTC
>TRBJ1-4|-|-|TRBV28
CASLQGKEKLFF
TGTGCCAGCCTTCAGGGGAAAGAAAAACTGTTTTTT
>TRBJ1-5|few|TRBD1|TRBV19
CASTSGGGQGGQPQHF
TGTGCCAGTACCTCCGGAGGAGGACAGGGGGGTCAGCCCCAGCATTTT
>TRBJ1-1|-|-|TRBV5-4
CASSAIPGMNTEAFF
TGTGCCAGCAGCGCGATCCCGGGAATGAACACTGAAGCTTTCTTT
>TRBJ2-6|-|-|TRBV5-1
CASSLGGSGANVLTF
TGCGCCAGCAGCTTGGGAGGCTCTGGGGCCAACGTCCTGACTTTC
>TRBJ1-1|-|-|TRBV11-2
CASSPGTSLNTEAFF
TGTGCCAGCAGCCCCGGGACAAGTTTGAACACTGAAGCTTTCTTT
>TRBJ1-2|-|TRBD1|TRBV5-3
CARRRDRVSYGYTF
TGTGCCAGAAGACGGGACAGGGTTAGTTATGGCTACACCTTC
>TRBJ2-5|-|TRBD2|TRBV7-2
CASSPGTSGSNGETQYF
TGTGCCAGCAGCCCGGGGACTAGCGGGTCCAATGGCGAGACCCAGTACTTC
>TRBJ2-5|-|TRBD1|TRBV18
CASSRTGVRETQYF
TGTGCCAGCTCACGGACAGGGGTTAGGGAGACCCAGTACTTC
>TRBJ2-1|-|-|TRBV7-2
CASSTQGRLNNEQFF
TGTGCCAGCAGCACACAGGGCAGGCTCAACAATGAGCAGTTCTTC
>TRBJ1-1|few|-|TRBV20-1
CSALAGNKAFF
TGCAGTGCCCTGGCAGGGAACAAAGCTTTCTTT
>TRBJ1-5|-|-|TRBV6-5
CASSTGGLGNQPQHF
TGTGCCAGCAGTACGGGAGGGCTGGGCAATCAGCCCCAGCATTTT
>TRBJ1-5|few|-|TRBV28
CASIEQLHGQPQHF
TGTGCCAGCATCGAACAGCTTCATGGACAGCCCCAGCATTTT
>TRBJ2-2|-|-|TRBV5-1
CASSDLQGIPGELFF
TGCGCCAGCAGCGATTTACAGGGTATCCCCGGGGAGCTGTTTTTT
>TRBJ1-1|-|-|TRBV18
CASSPSGQTEAFF
TGTGCCAGCTCACCATCTGGACAGACTGAAGCTTTCTTT
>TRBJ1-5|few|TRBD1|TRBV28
CASSLGQGYRQPQHF
TGTGCCAGCAGTTTAGGACAGGGGTACCGTCAGCCCCAGCATTTT